Shown below are 2 T cell receptor beta chains from a single sample sequenced in a study of PD-L1 blockade in urothelial cancer. Using immunoSEQ multiplex PCR, the repertoire was profiled, and TCRdb retains in-frame clones only, with some absent. This table has 100,000 or so clones, about 91% appearing once. This sample comprised PBMCs, obtained around atezolizumab (anti-PD-L1) treatment. The receptors stem from a woman older than 75 with urothelial cancer.

The genes are TRBV5-1 and TRBJ2-5, with a weak D call TRBD2 (6 bases). V was cut by 3 bases and J by 5 bases, with 14 bases left in between. Per the germline V gene, CDR1 is SGHRS and CDR2 is YFSETQ. The CDR3 runs 14 residues. CDR3 amino acids: CASSSRDLTETQYF. The CDR3 region has the DNA TGCGCCAGCAGCTCCCGGGACTTGACGGAGACCCAGTACTTC.

The chain has TRBV27 and TRBJ2-2; no clear D gene. The CDR3 spans 13 residues. Trimming stripped 0 bases from V and 3 bases from J, with 2 bases between. Germline CDR1 and CDR2: MNHEY and SMNVEV (reference sequence). The CDR3 region has the DNA TGTGCCAGCAGTTTATCCTACACCGGGGAGCTGTTTTTT. This sequence encodes CASSLSYTGELFF.